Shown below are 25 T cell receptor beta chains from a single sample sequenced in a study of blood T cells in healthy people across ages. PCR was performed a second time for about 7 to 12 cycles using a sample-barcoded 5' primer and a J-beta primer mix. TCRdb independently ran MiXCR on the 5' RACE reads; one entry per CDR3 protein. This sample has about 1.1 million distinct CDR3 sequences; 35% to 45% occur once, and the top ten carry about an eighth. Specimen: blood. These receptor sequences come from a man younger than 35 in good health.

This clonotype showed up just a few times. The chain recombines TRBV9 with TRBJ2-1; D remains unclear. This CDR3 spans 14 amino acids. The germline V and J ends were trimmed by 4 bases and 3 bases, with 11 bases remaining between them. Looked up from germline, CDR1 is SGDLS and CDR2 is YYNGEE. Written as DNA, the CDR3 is TGTGCCAGCAGCCCACTCTTAGACTACAATGAGCAGTTCTTC. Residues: CASSPLLDYNEQFF. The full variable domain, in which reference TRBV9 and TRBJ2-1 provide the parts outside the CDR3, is DSGVTQTPKHLITATGQRVTLRCSPRSGDLSVYWYQQSLDQGLQFLIQYYNGEERAKGNILERFSAQQFPDLHSELNLSSLELGDSALYFCASSPLLDYNEQFFGPGTRLTVL.

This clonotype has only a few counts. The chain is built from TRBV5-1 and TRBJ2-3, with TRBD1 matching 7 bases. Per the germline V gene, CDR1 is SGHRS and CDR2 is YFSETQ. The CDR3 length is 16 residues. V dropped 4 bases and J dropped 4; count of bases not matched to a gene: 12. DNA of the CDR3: TGCGCCAGCAGCATGGACAGGCCCATGAGACCAGATACGCAGTATTTT. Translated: CASSMDRPMRPDTQYF. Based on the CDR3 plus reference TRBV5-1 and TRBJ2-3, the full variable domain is KAGVTQTPRYLIKTRGQQVTLSCSPISGHRSVSWYQQTPGQGLQFLFEYFSETQRNKGNFPGRFSGRQFSNSRSEMNVSTLELGDSALYLCASSMDRPMRPDTQYFGPGTRLTVL.

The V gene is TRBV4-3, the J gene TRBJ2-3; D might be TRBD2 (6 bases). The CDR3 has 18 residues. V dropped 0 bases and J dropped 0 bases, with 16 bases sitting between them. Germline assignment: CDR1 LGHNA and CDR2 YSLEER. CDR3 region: CASSQDWEADLSTDTQYF. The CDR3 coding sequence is TGCGCCAGCAGCCAAGATTGGGAGGCCGATTTGAGCACAGATACGCAGTATTTT.

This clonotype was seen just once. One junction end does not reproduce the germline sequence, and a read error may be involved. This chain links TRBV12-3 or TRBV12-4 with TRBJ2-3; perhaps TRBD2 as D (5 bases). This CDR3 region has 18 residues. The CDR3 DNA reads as TGTGCCTGCAGTCCACCCCTGGCGGGTGAAGTTCACACAGATACGCAGTATTTT. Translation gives CACSPPLAGEVHTDTQYF.

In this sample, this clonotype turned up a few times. The CDR3: CASSPSPGLESELFF. The CDR3 bases are TGTGCCAGCAGCCCCTCCCCGGGACTAGAGTCGGAGCTGTTTTTT. The chain combines TRBV7-7 with TRBJ2-2, with 8 bases identical to TRBD2. From germline, CDR1 is SSHAT and CDR2 FNYEAQ (reference sequence). The V and J ends lost 5 bases and 10 bases, in that order; junction bases with no gene match: 12. This CDR3 contains 15 residues.

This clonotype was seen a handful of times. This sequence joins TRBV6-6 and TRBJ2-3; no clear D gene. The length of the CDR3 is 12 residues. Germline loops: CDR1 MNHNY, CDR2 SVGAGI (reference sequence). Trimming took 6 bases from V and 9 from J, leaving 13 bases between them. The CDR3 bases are TGTGCCAGCAGGATGACGGAAGAAACGCAGTATTTT. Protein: CASRMTEETQYF.

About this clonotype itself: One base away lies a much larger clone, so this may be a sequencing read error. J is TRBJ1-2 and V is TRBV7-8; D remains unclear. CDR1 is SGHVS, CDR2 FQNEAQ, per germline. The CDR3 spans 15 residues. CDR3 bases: TGTGCCAGCAGCTTAGGGACCCCGGAGGACTATGGCCACACCTTC. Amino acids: CASSLGTPEDYGHTF.

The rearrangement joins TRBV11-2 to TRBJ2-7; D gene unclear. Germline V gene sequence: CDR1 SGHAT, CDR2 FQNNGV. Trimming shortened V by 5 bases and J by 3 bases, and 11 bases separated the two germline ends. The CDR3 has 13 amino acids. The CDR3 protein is CASSPPIGYEQYF. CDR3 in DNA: TGTGCCAGCAGCCCGCCTATAGGCTACGAGCAGTACTTC.

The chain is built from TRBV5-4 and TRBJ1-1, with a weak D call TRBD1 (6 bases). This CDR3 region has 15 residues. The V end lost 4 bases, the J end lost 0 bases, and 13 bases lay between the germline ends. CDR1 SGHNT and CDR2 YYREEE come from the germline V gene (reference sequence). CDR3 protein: CASSRADSMNTEAFF. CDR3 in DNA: TGTGCCAGCAGCCGGGCGGACAGTATGAACACTGAAGCTTTCTTT.

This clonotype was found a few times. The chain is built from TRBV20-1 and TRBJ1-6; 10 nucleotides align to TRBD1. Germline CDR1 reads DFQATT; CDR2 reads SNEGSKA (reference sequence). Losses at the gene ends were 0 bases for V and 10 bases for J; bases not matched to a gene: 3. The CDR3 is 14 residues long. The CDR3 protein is CSARDRDRGSPLHF. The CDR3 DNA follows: TGCAGTGCTAGAGACCGGGACAGGGGATCACCCCTCCACTTT.

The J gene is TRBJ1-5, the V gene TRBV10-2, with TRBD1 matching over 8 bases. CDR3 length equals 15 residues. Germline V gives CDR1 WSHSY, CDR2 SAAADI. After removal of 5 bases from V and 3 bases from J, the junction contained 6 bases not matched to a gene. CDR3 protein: CASSMTGVVNQPQHF. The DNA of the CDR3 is TGCGCCAGCAGTATGACAGGGGTTGTCAATCAGCCCCAGCATTTT.

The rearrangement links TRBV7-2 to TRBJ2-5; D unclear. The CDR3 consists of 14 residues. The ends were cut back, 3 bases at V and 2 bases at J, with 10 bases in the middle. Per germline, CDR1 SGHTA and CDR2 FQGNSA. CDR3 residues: CASSLSPQQETQYF. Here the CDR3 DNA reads TGTGCCAGCAGCTTGAGCCCCCAGCAAGAGACCCAGTACTTC. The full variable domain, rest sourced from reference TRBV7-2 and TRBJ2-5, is GAGVSQSPSNKVTEKGKDVELRCDPISGHTALYWYRQSLGQGLEFLIYFQGNSAPDKSGLPSDRFSAERTGGSVSTLTIQRTQQEDSAVYLCASSLSPQQETQYFGPGTRLLVL.

The CDR3 DNA follows: TGCGCCAGCAGCTTGGCCCTCGGCAGTTCTATCTTGAACACTGAAGCTTTCTTT. As protein: CASSLALGSSILNTEAFF. This sequence joins TRBV5-1 and TRBJ1-1; the D is unclear. The V gene's germline CDR1 is SGHRS and CDR2 YFSETQ. V was cut by 0 bases and J by 0 bases, with 18 bases left in between. CDR3 length: 18 residues.

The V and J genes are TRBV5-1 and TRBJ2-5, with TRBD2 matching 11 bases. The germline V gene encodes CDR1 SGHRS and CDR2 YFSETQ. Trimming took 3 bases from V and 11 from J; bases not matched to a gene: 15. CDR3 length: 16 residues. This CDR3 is CASSSRTSGGNNEQYF. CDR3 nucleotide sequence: TGCGCCAGCAGCTCGAGAACTAGCGGGGGAAACAATGAGCAGTACTTC.

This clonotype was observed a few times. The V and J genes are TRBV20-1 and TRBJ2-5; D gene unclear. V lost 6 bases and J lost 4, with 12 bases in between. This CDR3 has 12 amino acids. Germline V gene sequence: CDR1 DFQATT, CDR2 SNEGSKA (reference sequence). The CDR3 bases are TGCAGTGCCTTGTCCACCGGAGAGACCCAGTACTTC. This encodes CSALSTGETQYF.

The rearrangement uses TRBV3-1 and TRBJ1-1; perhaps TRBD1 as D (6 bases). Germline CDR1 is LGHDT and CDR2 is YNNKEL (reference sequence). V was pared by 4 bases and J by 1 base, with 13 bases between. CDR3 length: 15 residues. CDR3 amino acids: CASSRYEGGNTEAFF. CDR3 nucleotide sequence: TGTGCCAGCAGCCGCTACGAAGGGGGGAACACTGAAGCTTTCTTT. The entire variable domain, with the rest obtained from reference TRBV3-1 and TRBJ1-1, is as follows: DTAVSQTPKYLVTQMGNDKSIKCEQNLGHDTMYWYKQDSKKFLKIMFSYNNKELIINETVPNRFSPKSPDKAHLNLHINSLELGDSAVYFCASSRYEGGNTEAFFGQGTRLTVV.

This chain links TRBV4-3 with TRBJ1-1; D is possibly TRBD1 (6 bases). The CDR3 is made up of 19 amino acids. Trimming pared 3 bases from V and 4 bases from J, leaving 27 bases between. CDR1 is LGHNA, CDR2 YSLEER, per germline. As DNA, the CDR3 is TGCGCCAGCAGCCAGGCGCTCCACGGGGGGCGCCGAGTCCCCACTGAAGCTTTCTTT. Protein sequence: CASSQALHGGRRVPTEAFF.

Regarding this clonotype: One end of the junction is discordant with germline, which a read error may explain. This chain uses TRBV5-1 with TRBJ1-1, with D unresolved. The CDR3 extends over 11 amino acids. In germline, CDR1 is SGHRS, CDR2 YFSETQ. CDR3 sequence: CASSLGTRAFF. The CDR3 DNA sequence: TGCGCTAGCAGCTTGGGAACGCGAGCTTTCTTT.

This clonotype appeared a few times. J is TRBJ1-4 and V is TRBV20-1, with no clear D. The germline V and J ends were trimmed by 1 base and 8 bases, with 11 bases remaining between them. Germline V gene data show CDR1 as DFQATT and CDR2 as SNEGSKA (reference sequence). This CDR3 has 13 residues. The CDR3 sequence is CSARGGPVEKLFF. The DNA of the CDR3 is TGCAGTGCTAGAGGCGGGCCGGTAGAAAAACTGTTTTTT.

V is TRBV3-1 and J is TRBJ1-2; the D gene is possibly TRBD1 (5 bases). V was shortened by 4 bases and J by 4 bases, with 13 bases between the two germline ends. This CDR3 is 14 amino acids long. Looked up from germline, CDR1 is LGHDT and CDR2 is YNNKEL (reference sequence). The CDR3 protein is CASSPQEYPYGYTF. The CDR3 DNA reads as TGTGCCAGCAGCCCACAGGAGTATCCCTATGGCTACACCTTC.

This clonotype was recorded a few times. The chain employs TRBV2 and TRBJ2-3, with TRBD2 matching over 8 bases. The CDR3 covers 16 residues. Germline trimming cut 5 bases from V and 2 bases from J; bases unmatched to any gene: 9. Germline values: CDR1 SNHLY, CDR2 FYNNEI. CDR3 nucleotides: TGTGCCAGCAGTCCGCGGACTAGCAGGACCACAGATACGCAGTATTTT. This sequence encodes CASSPRTSRTTDTQYF.

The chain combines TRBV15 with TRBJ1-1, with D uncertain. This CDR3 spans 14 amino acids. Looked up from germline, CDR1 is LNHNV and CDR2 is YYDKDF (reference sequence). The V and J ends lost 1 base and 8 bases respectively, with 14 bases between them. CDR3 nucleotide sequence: TGTGCCACCAGCAGAGTGGGTAAGGGCTCCGAAGCTTTCTTT. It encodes CATSRVGKGSEAFF. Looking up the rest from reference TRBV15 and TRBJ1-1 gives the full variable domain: DAMVIQNPRYQVTQFGKPVTLSCSQTLNHNVMYWYQQKSSQAPKLLFHYYDKDFNNEADTPDNFQSRRPNTSFCFLDIRSPGLGDTAMYLCATSRVGKGSEAFFGQGTRLTVV.

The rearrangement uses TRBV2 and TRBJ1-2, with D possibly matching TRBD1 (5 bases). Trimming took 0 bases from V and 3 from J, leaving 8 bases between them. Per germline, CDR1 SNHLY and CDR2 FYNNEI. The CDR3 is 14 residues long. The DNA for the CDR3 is TGTGCCAGCAGTGAAGCTTGGGGGGACTATGGCTACACCTTC. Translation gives CASSEAWGDYGYTF.

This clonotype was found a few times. In DNA, the CDR3 is TGCGCCAGCAGCCAAGATCCAGGAGTCTCTGGGGCCAACGTCCTGACTTTC. This codes for CASSQDPGVSGANVLTF. The chain uses TRBV4-1 and TRBJ2-6; D gene unclear. Germline V gene lookup returns CDR1 MGHRA and CDR2 YSYEKL. Trimming took off 0 bases at V and 0 bases at J, with 9 bases between the two ends. The CDR3 sequence is 17 residues long.

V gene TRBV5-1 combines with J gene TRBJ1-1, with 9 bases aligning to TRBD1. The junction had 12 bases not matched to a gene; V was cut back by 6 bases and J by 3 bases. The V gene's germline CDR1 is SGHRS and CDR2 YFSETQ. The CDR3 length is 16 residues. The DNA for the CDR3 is TGCGCCAGCACGGGGACAGGGAGTTTGGTGGACACTGAAGCTTTCTTT. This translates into CASTGTGSLVDTEAFF.